The sequence of this T cell receptor beta chain was determined in a study of CD8 T cells in Susac syndrome. Random hexamers were used to reverse transcribe the RNA input (roughly 0.5 to 1 ug). By means of immunoSEQ multiplex PCR, TCR beta CDR3 spanning 54 Vbeta and 13 Jbeta underwent amplification. TCRdb recomputed calls from the immunoSEQ multiplex PCR reads with MiXCR, one row per CDR3 protein. The data hold some 100,000 distinct CDR3 sequences, with about 92% observed a single time. The authors sequenced TCR beta from blood CD8+ and CD4+ T cells. TEMRA cells were FACS-enriched, with CD8+ and CD4+ T cells isolated negatively. CDR1 is SGHRS, CDR2 YFSETQ, per germline. This CDR3 spans 17 amino acids. V shed 0 bases and J 5 bases; nucleotides not matched to a gene: 9.

This chain connects TRBV5-1 to TRBJ2-5; 11 nucleotides match TRBD1. Sequencing was performed on CD4+ T cells from PBMCs. This sequence originates from a human donor with multiple sclerosis. The CDR3 loop is CASSLAMRTGGTETQYF. The CDR3 DNA follows: TGCGCCAGCAGCTTGGCCATGCGGACAGGGGGCACGGAGACCCAGTACTTC.